This T cell receptor (beta chain) comes out of a study of cytomegalovirus exposure and HLA in healthy donors. A multiplex PCR was run with 60 Vbeta primers and 13 Jbeta primers. Some clones are missing from TCRdb's copy, which holds only in-frame ones; the method was immunoSEQ multiplex PCR. The sample includes more than 150,000 clones, 65% to 85% of them seen just once. Sequencing was performed on PBMCs. The sequence came from a girl aged 5-17 years in good health and CMV-seropositive.

In nucleotides, the CDR3 is TGTGCCAGCAGCATCGACAGGGTTGAGACCCAGTACTTC. Its translation: CASSIDRVETQYF. The chain couples TRBV7-9 to TRBJ2-5; 7 bases are shared with TRBD1. The CDR3 covers 13 residues. J was trimmed by 5 bases and V by 5 bases; bases with no gene match: 5. Germline loops: CDR1 SEHNR, CDR2 FQNEAQ (reference sequence).